The clone carrying this TCR beta chain appeared a few times. The entry originates in a study of patients and donors after allogeneic stem cell transplantation. Via MiXCR, TCRdb re-called the RT-PCR reads, giving one row per CDR3 protein. Found here are a few hundred thousand distinct CDR3 sequences, 38% of them singletons; the top ten hold roughly 12%. The source material was blood, either unsorted or a sorted T cell fraction (not recorded which). The receptor was isolated from a human donor who was either an allogeneic HSCT recipient or a stem cell or donor lymphocyte infusion donor (not recorded which). It is not recorded whose cells these are; they may come from a transplant donor.

The CDR3 spells CASTRTDTSSYEQYF. The CDR3 DNA follows: TGTGCCAGCACTCGGACAGATACTAGCTCCTACGAGCAGTACTTC. This chain connects TRBV11-1 to TRBJ2-7; a weak D match, TRBD1 (6 bases). The CDR3 is 15 amino acids. CDR1 is SGHAT and CDR2 is FQDESV in the germline V gene (reference sequence). The germline V and J ends were trimmed by 7 bases and 0 bases, with 16 bases remaining between them.